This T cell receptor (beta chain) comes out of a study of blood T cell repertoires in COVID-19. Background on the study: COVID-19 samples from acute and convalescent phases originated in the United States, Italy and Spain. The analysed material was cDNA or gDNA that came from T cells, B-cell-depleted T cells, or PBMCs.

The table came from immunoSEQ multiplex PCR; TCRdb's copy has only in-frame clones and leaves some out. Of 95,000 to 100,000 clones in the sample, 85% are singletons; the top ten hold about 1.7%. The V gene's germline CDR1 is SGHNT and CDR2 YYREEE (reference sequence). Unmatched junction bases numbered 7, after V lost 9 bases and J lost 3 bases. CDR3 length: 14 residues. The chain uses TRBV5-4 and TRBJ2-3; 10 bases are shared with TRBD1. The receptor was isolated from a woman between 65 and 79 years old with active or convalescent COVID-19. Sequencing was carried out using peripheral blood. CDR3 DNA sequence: TGTGCCACCCAGACAGGGGGCGCGACAGATACGCAGTATTTT. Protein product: CATQTGGATDTQYF.